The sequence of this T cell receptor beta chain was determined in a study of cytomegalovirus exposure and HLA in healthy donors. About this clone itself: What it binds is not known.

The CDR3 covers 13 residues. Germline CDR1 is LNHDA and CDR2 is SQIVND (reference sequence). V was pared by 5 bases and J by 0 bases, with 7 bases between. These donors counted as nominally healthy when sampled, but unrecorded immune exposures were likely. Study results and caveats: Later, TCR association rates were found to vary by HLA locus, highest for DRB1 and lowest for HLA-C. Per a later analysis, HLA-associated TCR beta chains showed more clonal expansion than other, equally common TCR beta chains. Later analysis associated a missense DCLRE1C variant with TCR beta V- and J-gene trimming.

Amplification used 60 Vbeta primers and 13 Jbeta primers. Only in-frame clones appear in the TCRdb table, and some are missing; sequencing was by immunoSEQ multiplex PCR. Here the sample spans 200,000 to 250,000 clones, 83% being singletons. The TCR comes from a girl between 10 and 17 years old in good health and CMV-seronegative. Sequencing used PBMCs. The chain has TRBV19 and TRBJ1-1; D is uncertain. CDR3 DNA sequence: TGTGCCAGTAGTGGAGCTTTGAACACTGAAGCTTTCTTT. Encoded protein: CASSGALNTEAFF. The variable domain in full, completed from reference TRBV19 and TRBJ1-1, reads DGGITQSPKYLFRKEGQNVTLSCEQNLNHDAMYWYRQDPGQGLRLIYYSQIVNDFQKGDIAEGYSVSREKKESFPLTVTSAQKNPTAFYLCASSGALNTEAFFGQGTRLTVV.